This entry lists 23 T cell receptor beta chains sequenced from one sample in a study of cytomegalovirus exposure and HLA in healthy donors. Primers: 60 Vbeta forward and 13 Jbeta reverse. Profiled with immunoSEQ multiplex PCR; TCRdb holds only in-frame clones, not every one. The table records some 74,000 clones, 60% to 85% of them present only once. Sample: PBMCs. The receptors were gathered from a male donor in good health and CMV-seronegative.

CDR3 loop: CASYRGTYGYTF. The CDR3 DNA reads TGTGCCTCCTACAGGGGGACCTATGGCTACACCTTC. The chain is built from TRBV30 and TRBJ1-2; 8 bases match TRBD1. The CDR3 extends over 12 amino acids. The V and J ends lost 7 bases and 4 bases, in that order; junction bases with no gene match: 5. CDR1 is GTSNPN and CDR2 is SVGIG in the germline V gene (reference sequence).

The V gene is TRBV7-2, the J gene TRBJ2-3; 10 bases agree with TRBD1. Losses at the gene ends were 5 bases for V and 0 bases for J; bases not matched to a gene: 14. CDR3 length: 19 amino acids. In germline, CDR1 is SGHTA, CDR2 FQGNSA. This CDR3 reads CASSLRPSGTGASTDTQYF. For the CDR3, the DNA is TGTGCCAGCAGCCTACGCCCTTCCGGGACAGGGGCTAGCACAGATACGCAGTATTTT. Full variable domain (missing parts from reference TRBV7-2 and TRBJ2-3): GAGVSQSPSNKVTEKGKDVELRCDPISGHTALYWYRQSLGQGLEFLIYFQGNSAPDKSGLPSDRFSAERTGGSVSTLTIQRTQQEDSAVYLCASSLRPSGTGASTDTQYFGPGTRLTVL.

The rearrangement uses TRBV19 and TRBJ2-1, with TRBD2 matching over 14 bases. V was pared by 3 bases and J by 14 bases, with 6 bases of the junction left unmatched. Looked up from germline, CDR1 is LNHDA and CDR2 is SQIVND (reference sequence). The CDR3 length is 14 residues. CDR3 in DNA: TGTGCCAGTAGTATGGGGACTAGCGGGAGAGATGAGTTCTTC. Protein: CASSMGTSGRDEFF.

The CDR3 spells CASRSPGLGNEQYF. As DNA, the CDR3 is TGTGCCAGCAGAAGTCCGGGACTAGGAAACGAGCAGTACTTC. The rearrangement uses TRBV28 and TRBJ2-7, with 8 bases fitting TRBD2. CDR3 length: 14 amino acids. In germline, CDR1 is MDHEN, CDR2 SYDVKM. The junction had 9 bases not matched to a gene; V was cut back by 6 bases and J by 5 bases.

The chain combines TRBV4-3 with TRBJ2-5, with D hard to call. The V gene lost 1 base and the J gene lost 2 bases, with 11 bases spanning the gap. CDR1 and CDR2 (germline): LGHNA, YSLEER. This CDR3 has 15 amino acids. CDR3 loop: CASSQGWATQETQYF. The CDR3 region has the DNA TGCGCCAGCAGCCAAGGTTGGGCAACACAAGAGACCCAGTACTTC.

The rearrangement joins TRBV2 to TRBJ1-1; D is ambiguous. Germline CDR1 and CDR2: SNHLY and FYNNEI. This CDR3 has 9 amino acids. V lost 8 bases, J lost 10 bases, and 8 bases lay in between. The CDR3 sequence is CASGLLAFF. The CDR3 DNA reads TGTGCCAGCGGACTTTTAGCTTTCTTT.

The chain joins TRBV6-1 to TRBJ1-5, with D tentatively TRBD1 (6 bases). This CDR3 has 14 residues. V was shortened by 4 bases and J by 5 bases, with 12 bases between the two germline ends. CDR1 is MNHNS, CDR2 SASEGT, per germline. The CDR3 sequence: CASSGQAGDQPQHF. The CDR3 DNA follows: TGTGCCAGCAGTGGACAGGCGGGGGATCAGCCCCAGCATTTT.

The J gene is TRBJ1-1, the V gene TRBV28; TRBD1 matches 8 bases. Trimming at V came to 4 bases and at J to 4 bases, leaving 11 bases not matched to a gene. CDR1 and CDR2 from the germline V gene are MDHEN and SYDVKM. This CDR3 spans 16 amino acids. The CDR3 region has the DNA TGTGCCAGCAGTTATGGTACAGGGGGACATCTCACTGAAGCTTTCTTT. Translated: CASSYGTGGHLTEAFF.

The chain couples TRBV7-9 to TRBJ1-3, with D perhaps matching TRBD1 (6 bases). This CDR3 is 17 amino acids long. Germline assignment: CDR1 SEHNR and CDR2 FQNEAQ (reference sequence). V was trimmed by 5 bases and J by 0 bases, leaving 17 bases between them. CDR3 nucleotides: TGTGCCAGCAGCCAGGACAGAACCCGTGTCTCTGGAAACACCATATATTTT. Its protein product is CASSQDRTRVSGNTIYF.

The CDR3 coding sequence is TGTGCCAGTCTTCGGGACTCCGGTGTTGGTGAGCAGTTCTTC. It is translated as CASLRDSGVGEQFF. V and J are TRBV2 and TRBJ2-1, with D possibly being TRBD2 (6 bases). CDR3 length equals 14 residues. Trimming took 9 bases from V and 9 from J, leaving 21 bases between them. The germline CDR1 and CDR2 sequences are SNHLY and FYNNEI.

The CDR3 is CASSSDRGRLEQYF. The CDR3 region has the DNA TGTGCCAGCAGCTCCGACAGGGGGCGTCTCGAGCAGTACTTC. The chain couples TRBV7-2 to TRBJ2-7; 10 nucleotides match TRBD1. Trimming at V came to 4 bases and at J to 6 bases, leaving 6 bases not matched to a gene. The length of the CDR3 is 14 residues. The germline V gene encodes CDR1 SGHTA and CDR2 FQGNSA. The variable domain in full, completed from reference TRBV7-2 and TRBJ2-7, reads GAGVSQSPSNKVTEKGKDVELRCDPISGHTALYWYRQSLGQGLEFLIYFQGNSAPDKSGLPSDRFSAERTGGSVSTLTIQRTQQEDSAVYLCASSSDRGRLEQYFGPGTRLTVT.

The J gene is TRBJ2-1, the V gene TRBV10-2; 9 nucleotides align to TRBD1. CDR3 size: 16 residues. V lost 5 bases, J lost 8 bases, and 13 bases stayed unmatched. CDR1 and CDR2 (germline): WSHSY, SAAADI. The CDR3: CASSFLSPGQGHEQFF. The CDR3 DNA sequence: TGCGCCAGCAGTTTCCTTTCGCCGGGACAGGGCCATGAGCAGTTCTTC.

This chain connects TRBV9 to TRBJ1-1; 8 nucleotides agree with TRBD1. Trimming took 0 bases from V and 5 from J; bases not matched to a gene: 9. Germline CDR1 and CDR2: SGDLS and YYNGEE. This CDR3 has 16 amino acids. The CDR3 DNA follows: TGTGCCAGCAGCGTAGATCTCGCGACAGGGGTTACTGAAGCTTTCTTT. Its translation: CASSVDLATGVTEAFF.

The rearrangement uses TRBV7-6 and TRBJ2-5, with 8 bases matching TRBD1. The better agreement between TRBJ2-7 and the DNA end casts doubt on the J call. Germline lookup yields CDR1 SGHVS and CDR2 FNYEAQ. The CDR3 length is 17 residues. CDR3 loop: CASSLASSGTGFYEQYF. The CDR3 nucleotides are TGTGCCAGCAGCCTGGCTTCCTCCGGGACAGGATTCTACGAGCAGTACTTC.

This chain connects TRBV2 to TRBJ2-1; the match to TRBD1 covers 9 bases. The CDR3 loop spans 17 amino acids. Looked up from germline, CDR1 is SNHLY and CDR2 is FYNNEI. V trimming: 7 bases; J trimming: 7 bases; junction bases outside the gene matches: 17. The CDR3 sequence: CASTRDRAARAGNEQFF. In DNA, the CDR3 is TGTGCCAGCACCCGGGACAGGGCTGCCCGCGCAGGTAATGAGCAGTTCTTC.

The gene calls are TRBV4-3 and TRBJ1-3; D remains ambiguous. The CDR3 consists of 15 residues. Germline V lookup: CDR1 LGHNA, CDR2 YSLEER. The V end lost 0 bases, the J end lost 2 bases, and 8 bases lay between the germline ends. The CDR3 is CASSQDSTPGNTIYF. The CDR3 DNA follows: TGCGCCAGCAGCCAAGACAGTACCCCTGGAAACACCATATATTTT.

The V and J genes are TRBV14 and TRBJ1-1; 7 bases match TRBD1. The CDR3 totals 14 residues. J lost 5 bases, V lost 4 bases, and 7 bases had no gene match. Germline CDR1 is SGHDN and CDR2 is FVKESK. In DNA, the CDR3 is TGTGCCAGCAGCCTGGGACAGTTGGGAACTGAAGCTTTCTTT. Protein: CASSLGQLGTEAFF.

The chain uses TRBV7-2 and TRBJ1-2; D ambiguous. In germline, CDR1 is SGHTA, CDR2 FQGNSA. The CDR3 is 13 residues long. V dropped 5 bases and J dropped 0 bases, with 7 bases sitting between them. Written as DNA, the CDR3 is TGTGCCAGCAGCGCCCCAGCTAACTATGGCTACACCTTC. This translates into CASSAPANYGYTF.

With respect to this clone: The junction departs from germline at one end; a sequencing error may be responsible. The gene calls are TRBV18 and TRBJ1-5; TRBD1 matches at 9 bases. Germline CDR1 reads KGHSH; CDR2 reads LQKENI. This CDR3 comprises 15 residues. The CDR3 protein is CASSPETGGNQPQNF. The CDR3 DNA reads as TGTGCCAGCTCACCAGAGACAGGGGGGAATCAGCCCCAGAATTTT.

This chain uses TRBV10-3 with TRBJ2-3, with 8 bases identical to TRBD2. The CDR3 consists of 15 residues. Germline CDR1 and CDR2: ENHRY and SYGVKD. The V segment lost 4 bases and the J segment 2 bases; nucleotides outside the gene matches: 5. The CDR3 DNA is TGTGCCATCAGTGCTGGCGGGGGGATCACAGATACGCAGTATTTT. This sequence encodes CAISAGGGITDTQYF.

This clone showed up just once. This rearrangement joins TRBV5-4 to TRBJ2-1; TRBD1 matches 8 bases. Trimming cost V 2 bases and J 5 bases; bases outside gene matches: 12. The germline V gene has CDR1 SGHNT and CDR2 YYREEE (reference sequence). The CDR3 consists of 17 residues. The CDR3, as DNA: TGTGCCAGCAGCTTCTCATCCGGGACAGGTGGCCACAATGAGCAGTTCTTC. Translated: CASSFSSGTGGHNEQFF.

The chain's CDR3 is CSARGPSIQYF. In nucleotides, the CDR3 is TGCAGTGCTAGAGGGCCCTCCATTCAGTACTTC. The genes are TRBV20-1 and TRBJ2-4; unclear D gene. The CDR3 runs 11 residues. Germline V gene sequence: CDR1 DFQATT, CDR2 SNEGSKA (reference sequence). Between the trimmed V and J ends, which lost 1 base and 9 bases, there was a span of 7 bases.

The chain carries TRBV18 and TRBJ2-3; perhaps TRBD1 as D (6 bases). The V and J ends lost 3 bases and 4 bases respectively, with 23 bases between them. Germline V gene data show CDR1 as KGHSH and CDR2 as LQKENI. This CDR3 spans 18 amino acids. The CDR3 nucleotides are TGTGCCAGCTCACCGTCAGGGGTAGCAACTTTGGACGCAGATACGCAGTATTTT. It translates to CASSPSGVATLDADTQYF.